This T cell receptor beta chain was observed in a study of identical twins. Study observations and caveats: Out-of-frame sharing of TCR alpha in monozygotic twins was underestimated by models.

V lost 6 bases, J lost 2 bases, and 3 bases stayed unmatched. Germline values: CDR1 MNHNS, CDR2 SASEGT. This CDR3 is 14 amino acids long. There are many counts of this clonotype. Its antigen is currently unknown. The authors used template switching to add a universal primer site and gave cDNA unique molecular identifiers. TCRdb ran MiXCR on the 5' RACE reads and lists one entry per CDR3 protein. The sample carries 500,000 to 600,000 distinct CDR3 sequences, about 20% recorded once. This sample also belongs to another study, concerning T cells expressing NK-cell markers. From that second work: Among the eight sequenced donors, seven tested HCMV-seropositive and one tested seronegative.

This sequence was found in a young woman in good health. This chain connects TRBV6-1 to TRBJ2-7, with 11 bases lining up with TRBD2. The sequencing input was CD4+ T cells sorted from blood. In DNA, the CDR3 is TGTGCCAGCAGGCCGGGACTAGCGGCCTACGAGCAGTACTTC. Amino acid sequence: CASRPGLAAYEQYF.